One and the same sample provided the 3 T cell receptor beta chains below, sequenced in a study of immune evolution from preneoplasia to lung adenocarcinoma. Clones were read by immunoSEQ multiplex PCR, and TCRdb kept only the in-frame ones, dropping some. The sample lists around 8,000 clones, approximately 80% occurring once. Source material: FFPE invasive lung adenocarcinoma tissue. Receptor source: a person aged 45 to 59 with lung adenocarcinoma.

This clone was counted between two and nine times. The chain uses TRBV5-1 and TRBJ1-4; weak D call: TRBD1 (5 bases). The germline gives CDR1 SGHRS, CDR2 YFSETQ. CDR3 size: 14 residues. The germline V and J ends were trimmed by 5 bases and 1 base, with 9 bases remaining between them. The CDR3 protein is CASRAGITNEKLFF. CDR3 DNA sequence: TGCGCCAGCAGAGCAGGGATAACTAATGAAAAACTGTTTTTT. The complete variable domain, with remaining parts taken from reference TRBV5-1 and TRBJ1-4, reads KAGVTQTPRYLIKTRGQQVTLSCSPISGHRSVSWYQQTPGQGLQFLFEYFSETQRNKGNFPGRFSGRQFSNSRSEMNVSTLELGDSALYLCASRAGITNEKLFFGSGTQLSVL.

The V call is TRBV6-6, the J call TRBJ1-1, with TRBD1 identical over 7 bases. V shed 2 bases, J shed 2 bases, and the junction held 5 bases outside the gene matches. Germline loops: CDR1 MNHNY, CDR2 SVGAGI (reference sequence). CDR3 length equals 15 residues. The CDR3 here is CASSYGGQVNTEAFF. CDR3 coding DNA: TGTGCCAGCAGTTACGGCGGACAGGTAAACACTGAAGCTTTCTTT.

V and J are TRBV27 and TRBJ2-7; 10 nucleotides agree with TRBD2. The junction had 11 bases not matched to a gene; V was cut back by 5 bases and J by 7 bases. Germline CDR1 is MNHEY and CDR2 is SMNVEV (reference sequence). The CDR3 sequence is 15 residues long. This CDR3 is CASSGSSGREREQYF. The CDR3 DNA sequence: TGTGCCAGCAGTGGTTCTAGCGGGAGAGAAAGGGAGCAGTACTTC.